Listed below are T cell receptor beta chains from one sample, sequenced in a study of blood T cell repertoires in COVID-19. Clones were read by immunoSEQ multiplex PCR, and TCRdb kept only the in-frame ones, dropping some. The sample carries 310,000 or so clones, 75% to 90% recorded once. What was sequenced was peripheral blood. The receptors originated from a woman under 40 who had recovered from COVID-19. The conserved cysteine and the conserved F or W are not part of the CDR3 here.

j_gene: TRBJ1-5
v_gene: TRBV28
CDR3aa: ASSLGVGQPQH

j_gene: TRBJ2-6
v_gene: TRBV7-2
CDR3aa: ASSLALRPLLTGANVLT

j_gene: TRBJ2-1
v_gene: TRBV14
CDR3aa: ASSPFGGRSSGRSAFEQF

j_gene: TRBJ2-7
v_gene: TRBV9
CDR3aa: ASSVEPGLAEQY

j_gene: TRBJ2-1
v_gene: TRBV5-4
CDR3aa: ASSLGGSSYNEQF

j_gene: TRBJ1-4
v_gene: TRBV7-9
CDR3aa: ASRRTGADNEKLF

j_gene: TRBJ2-5
v_gene: TRBV3-1/TRBV3-2
CDR3aa: ASSHDSPETQY

j_gene: TRBJ1-2
v_gene: TRBV5-1
CDR3aa: ASSFEAHANYGYT

j_gene: TRBJ2-3
v_gene: TRBV10-3
CDR3aa: ATAGGADTDTQY

j_gene: TRBJ2-5
v_gene: TRBV5-5
CDR3aa: ASGGLAEETQY

j_gene: TRBJ2-7
v_gene: TRBV5-1
CDR3aa: ASTTSGRGASYEQY

j_gene: TRBJ2-2
v_gene: TRBV11-3
CDR3aa: ASSPRAKEGELF

j_gene: TRBJ1-1
v_gene: TRBV5-1
CDR3aa: ASSWQGGHGTEAF

j_gene: TRBJ2-7
v_gene: TRBV27
CDR3aa: ASLGLIEQY

j_gene: TRBJ2-5
v_gene: TRBV2
CDR3aa: ASTPGLAPETQY

j_gene: TRBJ1-1
v_gene: TRBV7-8
CDR3aa: ASSDKRAGLERGTEAF

j_gene: TRBJ1-2
v_gene: TRBV6-5
CDR3aa: GTQRSGTVNYGYT

j_gene: TRBJ1-2
v_gene: TRBV4-3
CDR3aa: ASSQEISGTLGSYGYT

j_gene: TRBJ1-5
v_gene: TRBV19
CDR3aa: ASMEVKGH

j_gene: TRBJ2-3
v_gene: TRBV27
CDR3aa: ASSFLTGQVEGADTQY

j_gene: TRBJ1-6
v_gene: TRBV7-6
CDR3aa: ASSQQGQYSPLH

j_gene: TRBJ1-6
v_gene: TRBV11-1
CDR3aa: ASSSRVAENSPLH

j_gene: TRBJ2-1
v_gene: TRBV19
CDR3aa: ASSIEEGIWEQF

j_gene: TRBJ1-6
v_gene: TRBV5-1
CDR3aa: ASSPGDYLSPLH

j_gene: TRBJ2-1
v_gene: TRBV11-2
CDR3aa: ASSLEAGELNEQF

j_gene: TRBJ2-7
v_gene: TRBV10-3
CDR3aa: AIGLTGGGVAETYEQY

j_gene: TRBJ2-7
v_gene: TRBV6-5
CDR3aa: ASSKDIYEQY

j_gene: TRBJ1-2
v_gene: TRBV6-5
CDR3aa: ASRNPGQGPSGYT

j_gene: TRBJ1-1
v_gene: TRBV3-1/TRBV3-2
CDR3aa: ASSQEGRGITEAF

j_gene: TRBJ2-3
v_gene: TRBV5-4
CDR3aa: ASSLAGGDDTQY

j_gene: TRBJ1-3
v_gene: TRBV5-6
CDR3aa: ASSLATYGTIY

j_gene: TRBJ1-3
v_gene: TRBV11-3
CDR3aa: ASSLTSVGQTSGNTIY

j_gene: TRBJ2-7
v_gene: TRBV3-1/TRBV3-2
CDR3aa: ASSQGGYEQY

j_gene: TRBJ1-2
v_gene: TRBV7-8
CDR3aa: ASSLLGAGAGYT

j_gene: TRBJ2-3
v_gene: TRBV24-1
CDR3aa: ATSARTGTDTQY

j_gene: TRBJ2-7
v_gene: TRBV4-3
CDR3aa: ASSQVGQSLEQY

j_gene: TRBJ2-2
v_gene: TRBV11-2
CDR3aa: ASKQLRSGRDGELF

j_gene: TRBJ1-5
v_gene: TRBV6-5
CDR3aa: ASTDRMNQPQH

j_gene: TRBJ2-1
v_gene: TRBV9
CDR3aa: ASSRASGGNEQF

j_gene: TRBJ2-5
v_gene: TRBV6-4
CDR3aa: ASTTRTSGRAETQY

j_gene: TRBJ2-3
v_gene: TRBV19
CDR3aa: ASSSTGLTDTQY

j_gene: TRBJ2-5
v_gene: TRBV28
CDR3aa: ASSFGTGSTFQETQY

j_gene: TRBJ1-6
v_gene: TRBV27
CDR3aa: ASSPRNSPLH

j_gene: TRBJ2-1
v_gene: TRBV6-7
CDR3aa: ASSCNKGQGNEQF

j_gene: TRBJ2-1
v_gene: TRBV5-4
CDR3aa: ATRGVNEQF

j_gene: TRBJ2-5
v_gene: TRBV3-1/TRBV3-2
CDR3aa: ASSQDLGGGETQY

j_gene: TRBJ1-2
v_gene: TRBV14
CDR3aa: ASSQGGREQFYGYT

j_gene: TRBJ1-6
v_gene: TRBV7-2
CDR3aa: ASSSLGKGEGSPLH